Sequencing of this T cell receptor (beta chain) was carried out in a study of control samples from healthy donors and cancer patients. Sequencing used immunoSEQ multiplex PCR; TCRdb keeps in-frame clones, though not all of them. This sample has 160,000 or so clones; roughly 95% occur once, and the top ten carry over 0.9%. This CDR3 is 14 amino acids long. Germline CDR1 is SGHTA and CDR2 is FQGNSA. Unmatched junction bases numbered 8, after V lost 6 bases and J lost 6 bases. This clonotype originated in a woman aged 25 to 39 in good health. The chain has TRBV7-2 and TRBJ2-1; 7 positions agree with TRBD2. The sample consisted of blood. CDR3 amino acids: CASSQAGTLNEQFF. CDR3 DNA: TGTGCCAGCAGTCAAGCGGGAACCCTCAATGAGCAGTTCTTC.